This is a list of T cell receptor beta chains from one sample in a study of blood T cell repertoires in COVID-19. This table comes from immunoSEQ multiplex PCR, and its TCRdb copy is limited to in-frame clones, with some not included. The sample has roughly 240,000 clones, 82% seen once. Sequencing used peripheral blood. The receptors come from a woman aged 70-85 years with acute or convalescent COVID-19. Both conserved end residues are part of each CDR3. A D gene is named only where the DNA matches it firmly. Clone size, where shown, is once, few, many, or a class for clones that have expanded.

NA	TRBJ2-5	TRBV6-6	NA	TGTGCCAGCAGTTACTTTGCGGGCGAGGGGGGGGCGACCCAGTACTTC	CASSYFAGEGGATQYF
TRBD1	TRBJ1-2	TRBV12-3/TRBV12-4	few	TGTGCCAGCAGTTTGGCAGGGGGCGCGAGCTACACCTTC	CASSLAGGASYTF
TRBD1	TRBJ2-1	TRBV6-4	NA	TGTGCCAGCAGTAAGGACAGGGGCAATGGTGAGCAGTTCTTC	CASSKDRGNGEQFF
NA	TRBJ1-1	TRBV5-6	NA	TGTGCCAGCAGCAGCCAAGACTGGCTGACTGAAGCTTTCTTT	CASSSQDWLTEAFF
NA	TRBJ2-3	TRBV4-1	NA	TGCGCCAGCAGCCAACTGATCGGGGGTCGGACAGATACGCAGTATTTT	CASSQLIGGRTDTQYF
NA	TRBJ2-3	TRBV29-1	NA	TGCAGCGCGTCGGGGGTTCGGCCAGATACGCAGTATTTT	CSASGVRPDTQYF
TRBD1	TRBJ1-1	TRBV7-2	NA	TGTGCCAGCAGCCCACTTCGGACGGGACAGGGGAACACTGAAGCTTTCTTT	CASSPLRTGQGNTEAFF
TRBD1	TRBJ2-5	TRBV23-1	NA	TGCGCCAGCAGTCAATTTAAGGAACAGGGGGCTAAGCAAGAGACCCAGTACTTC	CASSQFKEQGAKQETQYF
TRBD1	TRBJ1-1	TRBV2	NA	TGTGCCAGCAGACCCCGGACAGGGGAGAACACTGAAGCTTTCTTT	CASRPRTGENTEAFF
NA	TRBJ1-1	TRBV5-4	NA	TGTGCCAGCAGCCCTTCCTCCCGGGACTCGACTGAAGCTTTCTTT	CASSPSSRDSTEAFF
TRBD1	TRBJ2-6	TRBV10-3	NA	TGTGCCTCAGGACAGGCCAGCTCTGGGGCCAACGTCCTGACTTTC	CASGQASSGANVLTF
TRBD1	TRBJ2-3	TRBV4-1	once	TGCGCCAGCAGCCATGCTTACAGGGGGCTGGGGACAGATACGCAGTATTTT	CASSHAYRGLGTDTQYF
NA	TRBJ1-4	TRBV7-6	once	TGTGCCAGCAGCGCACAACAGGGCCCTAATGAAAAACTGTTTTTT	CASSAQQGPNEKLFF
NA	TRBJ1-5	TRBV4-3	NA	TGCGCCAGCAGCCAAGCCCTGACAGCCTCCAGGGATCAGCCCCAGCATTTT	CASSQALTASRDQPQHF
NA	TRBJ1-2	TRBV4-3	NA	TGCGCCAGCAGCCAAGATCAGGGTAACTATGGCTACACCTTC	CASSQDQGNYGYTF
TRBD1	TRBJ1-1	TRBV12-3/TRBV12-4	once	TGTGCCAGCAGTACTTCCGGGACAGGGAAAGCTTTCTTT	CASSTSGTGKAFF
TRBD1	TRBJ2-4	TRBV6-5	NA	TGTGCCAGCAGTTTGGGGACAGGGGTAGCCAAAAACATTCAGTACTTC	CASSLGTGVAKNIQYF
NA	TRBJ2-1	TRBV24-1	NA	TGTGCCACCAGTGCCACTCTATACAATGAGCAGTTCTTC	CATSATLYNEQFF
TRBD1	TRBJ1-2	TRBV11-2	NA	TGTGCCAGCAGCACGGACAGGGCAGCTAACTATGGCTACACCTTC	CASSTDRAANYGYTF
NA	TRBJ2-7	TRBV7-9	few	TGTGCCAGCAGCTTAGATCCCGGTCTGCAGTACTTC	CASSLDPGLQYF
NA	TRBJ1-1	TRBV7-8	NA	TGTGCCAGCAGCTTAGCACAGGGAGCAACAATGAACACTGAAGCTTTCTTT	CASSLAQGATMNTEAFF
NA	TRBJ2-4	TRBV14	NA	TGTGCCAGCAGCCAAAGCGGCAGGACCAAAAACATTCAGTACTTC	CASSQSGRTKNIQYF
NA	TRBJ1-4	TRBV19	NA	TGTGCCAGTAGTCTGACAGCGCTGAATGAAAAACTGTTTTTT	CASSLTALNEKLFF
NA	TRBJ2-2	TRBV10-1	NA	TGCGCCAGCAGTGAGTCACATTTTGCAGGGGAGAACACCGGGGAGCTGTTTTTT	CASSESHFAGENTGELFF
NA	TRBJ2-4	TRBV5-1	NA	TGCGCCAGCAGTAAAGGGAGCTTTGCCACTGTAAACATTCAGTACTTC	CASSKGSFATVNIQYF
TRBD1	TRBJ1-2	TRBV5-1	NA	TGCGCCAGCAGACGGGCAGGGGGCAACTATGGCTACACCTTC	CASRRAGGNYGYTF
TRBD1	TRBJ2-7	TRBV6-5	NA	TGTGCCAGCAGTTTGACAGGGGACCAAACCTACGAGCAGTACTTC	CASSLTGDQTYEQYF
NA	TRBJ2-2	TRBV11-3	NA	TGTGCCAGCAGCTTAGGCGCACAGGGACACGGGGAGCTGTTTTTT	CASSLGAQGHGELFF
NA	TRBJ2-4	TRBV6-5	once	TGTGCCAGCAACTCGTCCCCTTCGGGAATTCAGTACTTC	CASNSSPSGIQYF
TRBD1	TRBJ1-6	TRBV18	NA	TGTGCCAGCTCACCACGGGAACAGGGGAATTCACCCCTCCACTTT	CASSPREQGNSPLHF
NA	TRBJ2-3	TRBV4-1	NA	TGCGCCAGCAGCCAAGACCAGGGGCGCGATACGCAGTATTTT	CASSQDQGRDTQYF
NA	TRBJ1-2	TRBV4-3	few	TGCGCCAGCAGCCAAGATGACGGGGGGATCTATGGCTACACCTTC	CASSQDDGGIYGYTF
NA	TRBJ2-1	TRBV20-1	NA	TGCAGTGCTAGTCGGCTAGCAAATAACAATGAGCAGTTCTTC	CSASRLANNNEQFF
NA	TRBJ1-6	TRBV12-5	NA	TGTGCTAGTGGTTTGGTGCACGATGAGATTTCACCCCTCCACTTT	CASGLVHDEISPLHF
TRBD1	TRBJ2-7	TRBV3-1/TRBV3-2	few	TGTGCCAGCAGCAAGCCTGACAGGGCCGAGCAGTACTTC	CASSKPDRAEQYF
NA	TRBJ2-5	TRBV11-1	once	TGTGCCAGCAGCTTAGCGCTCACAGCCCAAGAGACCCAGTACTTC	CASSLALTAQETQYF
NA	TRBJ1-4	TRBV5-1	NA	TGCGCCAGCAGCTTAAGCGGGGTTAACGAAAAACTGTTTTTT	CASSLSGVNEKLFF
TRBD1	TRBJ2-7	TRBV10-3	NA	TGTGCCATCAGTGGGACAGGGGGCTACGAGCAGTACTTC	CAISGTGGYEQYF
NA	TRBJ1-6	TRBV9	NA	TGTGCCAGCAGCCCAGGACAGAGCTCCTATAATTCACCCCTCCACTTT	CASSPGQSSYNSPLHF
TRBD1	TRBJ2-3	TRBV19	NA	TGTGCCAGTAGCACGGGACAGACAGATACGCAGTATTTT	CASSTGQTDTQYF
TRBD1	TRBJ1-5	TRBV7-9	NA	TGTGCCAGCAGCGAACAGGGGGGAAATCAGCCCCAGCATTTT	CASSEQGGNQPQHF
TRBD1	TRBJ2-1	TRBV5-4	NA	TGTGCCAGCAGCCAGACAGGGAGCTCCTACAATGAGCAGTTCTTC	CASSQTGSSYNEQFF
TRBD1	TRBJ2-1	TRBV2	NA	TGTGCCAGCAGTGAAGCCGTGACAGGGGGCAGCAATGAGCAGTTCTTC	CASSEAVTGGSNEQFF
NA	TRBJ1-5	TRBV28	NA	TGTGCCAGCAGCGCCGGGGGGGCTGGGGATCAGCCCCAGCATTTT	CASSAGGAGDQPQHF
NA	TRBJ1-2	TRBV3-1/TRBV3-2	few	TGTGCCAGCAGCCTAACCTCCGGGACTTTTTTTAACTATGGCTACACCTTC	CASSLTSGTFFNYGYTF
NA	TRBJ1-2	TRBV7-2	NA	TGTGCCAGCAGCCCCCGGGGGGGGGACGACTATGGCTACACCTTC	CASSPRGGDDYGYTF
NA	TRBJ1-4	TRBV7-2	NA	TGTGCCAGCAGCCAGACAGCCTGGGGCGAAAAACTGTTTTTT	CASSQTAWGEKLFF
TRBD1	TRBJ2-2	TRBV19	many	TGTGCCAGTAGTTTATCCGGGACAGGGGGCACCCTGAGCACCGGGGAGCTGTTTTTT	CASSLSGTGGTLSTGELFF
NA	TRBJ2-5	TRBV3-1/TRBV3-2	NA	TGTGCCAGCAGCCAAGATGGCCGGCGGGAGACCCAGTACTTC	CASSQDGRRETQYF
TRBD1	TRBJ1-2	TRBV7-8	NA	TGTGCCAGCAGCTGGACAGGGGGCGGCTACACCTTC	CASSWTGGGYTF
NA	TRBJ2-7	TRBV10-1	NA	TGCGCCAGCAGTGGGACACCGGTCTACGAGCAGTACTTC	CASSGTPVYEQYF
NA	TRBJ1-1	TRBV5-6	few	TGTGCCAGCAGCTTTGAGCCCACTGAAGCTTTCTTT	CASSFEPTEAFF
NA	TRBJ1-2	TRBV29-1	NA	TGCAGCGTTGAAGGGGAGTTCGGCTATGGCTACACCTTC	CSVEGEFGYGYTF
NA	TRBJ2-2	TRBV3-1/TRBV3-2	NA	TGTGCCAGCAGCCAAGGGCAGGGGACCGGGGAGCTGTTTTTT	CASSQGQGTGELFF
NA	TRBJ2-7	TRBV3-1/TRBV3-2	NA	TGTGCCAGCAGCCAAGTAGGCGGGGTGACCTACGAGCAGTACTTC	CASSQVGGVTYEQYF